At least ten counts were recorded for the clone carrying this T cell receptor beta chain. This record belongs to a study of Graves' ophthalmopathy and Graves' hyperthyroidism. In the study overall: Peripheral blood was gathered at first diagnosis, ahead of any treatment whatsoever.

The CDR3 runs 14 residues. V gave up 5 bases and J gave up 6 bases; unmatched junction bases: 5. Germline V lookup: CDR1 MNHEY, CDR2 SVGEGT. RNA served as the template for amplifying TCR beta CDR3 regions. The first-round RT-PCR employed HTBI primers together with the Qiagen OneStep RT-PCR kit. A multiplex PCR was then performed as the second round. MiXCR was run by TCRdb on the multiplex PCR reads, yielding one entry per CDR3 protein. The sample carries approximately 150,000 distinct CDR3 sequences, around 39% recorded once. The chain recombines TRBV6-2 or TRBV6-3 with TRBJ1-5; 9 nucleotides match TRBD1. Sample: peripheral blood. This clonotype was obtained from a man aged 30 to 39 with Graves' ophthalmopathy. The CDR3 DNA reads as TGTGCCAGCAGTAGGGACAGGGAATTTCAGCCCCAGCATTTT. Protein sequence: CASSRDREFQPQHF.